A single sample is the source of the 23 T cell receptor beta chains below, sequenced in a study of OX40 agonist ivuxolimab in advanced cancers. TCRdb keeps only in-frame clones here, not all; method: immunoSEQ multiplex PCR. The sample carries around 100,000 clones, about nine tenths recorded once. This sample comprised CD4+ or CD8+ T cells sorted from blood, obtained in a trial of the OX40 agonist ivuxolimab. The receptors shown here come from an adult with an advanced solid tumor such as melanoma, head and neck, liver or kidney cancer.

V and J are TRBV6-1 and TRBJ1-2; unclear D gene. CDR1 is MNHNS and CDR2 is SASEGT in the germline V gene. The CDR3 runs to 12 residues. V shed 8 bases and J shed 6 bases, with 13 bases lying between them. CDR3 in amino acids: CASGLSRDGYTF. CDR3 sequence (DNA): TGTGCCAGCGGTCTTTCCCGGGATGGCTACACCTTC.

The genes are TRBV7-8 and TRBJ2-3; the D is unclear. The CDR3 has 15 amino acids. Trimming removed 6 bases from V and 1 base from J, with 14 bases in between. Germline CDR1 SGHVS, CDR2 FQNEAQ. The CDR3 is CASRRDLIGTDTQYF. As DNA, the CDR3 is TGTGCCAGCAGACGAGACTTGATCGGCACAGATACGCAGTATTTT.

The genes are TRBV7-9 and TRBJ2-3, with 9 bases identical to TRBD2. The CDR3 covers 17 residues. The V gene's germline CDR1 is SEHNR and CDR2 FQNEAQ (reference sequence). J gave up 0 bases and V 0 bases, and 4 bases lay outside the gene matches. DNA of the CDR3: TGTGCCAGCAGCTTAGCGCACCTAGCGGGGAGCACAGATACGCAGTATTTT. Translated, it gives CASSLAHLAGSTDTQYF. Full variable domain (outside the CDR3, taken from reference TRBV7-9 and TRBJ2-3): DTGVSQNPRHKITKRGQNVTFRCDPISEHNRLYWYRQTLGQGPEFLTYFQNEAQLEKSRLLSDRFSAERPKGSFSTLEIQRTEQGDSAMYLCASSLAHLAGSTDTQYFGPGTRLTVL.

This clone was seen only once. The V and J genes are TRBV7-9 and TRBJ1-5, with D unresolved. This CDR3 has 17 amino acids. V was clipped by 1 base and J by 3 bases, with 16 bases between them. CDR1 SEHNR and CDR2 FQNEAQ come from the germline V gene (reference sequence). The CDR3: CASSLGGRSNLNQPQHF. The CDR3 DNA reads as TGTGCCAGCAGCTTAGGGGGAAGGAGCAACCTCAATCAGCCCCAGCATTTT.

This sequence joins TRBV7-2 and TRBJ1-2; D may be TRBD1 (5 bases). Germline values: CDR1 SGHTA, CDR2 FQGNSA. V was pared by 3 bases and J by 3 bases, with 5 bases between. This CDR3 comprises 12 residues. The CDR3, as DNA: TGTGCCAGCAGCTTGGGGGACTATGGCTACACCTTC. It codes for CASSLGDYGYTF.

The gene calls are TRBV5-8 and TRBJ1-4; D is undetermined. V was cut by 2 bases and J by 3 bases, with 14 bases left in between. Per the germline V gene, CDR1 is SGHTS and CDR2 is YDEGEE. The CDR3 covers 16 residues. The DNA for the CDR3 is TGTGCCAGCAGCTTCGGAATGAGCGGAGCTAATGAAAAACTGTTTTTT. Its translation is CASSFGMSGANEKLFF.

DNA for the CDR3: TGTGCCAGCAGTTTGATGGGGGACAGAAGATACACCTTC. This encodes CASSLMGDRRYTF. V is TRBV7-6 and J is TRBJ1-2, with 7 bases lining up with TRBD1. This CDR3 spans 13 amino acids. The V segment lost 6 bases and the J segment 11 bases; nucleotides outside the gene matches: 12. Germline-derived CDR1 and CDR2 are SGHVS and FNYEAQ.

This sequence joins TRBV4-2 and TRBJ2-2; D may match TRBD1 or TRBD2 (5 bases each). Trimming shortened V by 2 bases and J by 5 bases, and 12 bases separated the two germline ends. The CDR3 runs to 15 residues. Per germline, CDR1 LGHNA and CDR2 YNFKEQ. CDR3 amino acids: CASSQRDGSTGELFF. CDR3 sequence (DNA): TGTGCCAGCAGCCAACGGGACGGGTCGACCGGGGAGCTGTTTTTT.

The V and J genes are TRBV6-5 and TRBJ1-1; D is possibly TRBD1 (5 bases). Germline V gene sequence: CDR1 MNHEY, CDR2 SVGAGI. The CDR3 loop spans 14 amino acids. The germline V and J ends were trimmed by 2 bases and 5 bases, with 12 bases remaining between them. The CDR3 is CASSYGGGGTEAFF. CDR3 nucleotides: TGTGCCAGCAGTTACGGGGGAGGTGGAACTGAAGCTTTCTTT.

The V gene is TRBV19, the J gene TRBJ1-2; 9 bases are a match to TRBD1. After removal of 6 bases from V and 3 bases from J, the junction contained 5 bases not matched to a gene. Looked up from germline, CDR1 is LNHDA and CDR2 is SQIVND (reference sequence). CDR3 length equals 14 residues. The DNA for the CDR3 is TGTGCCAGTAGAAAACAGGGGGCGGACTATGGCTACACCTTC. Translating it yields CASRKQGADYGYTF.

The gene calls are TRBV30 and TRBJ2-1; no firm D call. Germline lookup yields CDR1 GTSNPN and CDR2 SVGIG (reference sequence). Between the trimmed V and J ends, which lost 2 bases and 5 bases, there was a span of 13 bases. There are 14 residues in the CDR3. CDR3 coding DNA: TGTGCCTGGAGTAATGGGCTTTCCCACAATGAGCAGTTCTTC. Its translation: CAWSNGLSHNEQFF.

The chain carries TRBV7-2 and TRBJ1-1; D ambiguous. The ends were cut back, 5 bases at V and 1 base at J, with 8 bases in the middle. Germline lookup yields CDR1 SGHTA and CDR2 FQGNSA. CDR3 length: 13 amino acids. CDR3 protein: CASSKARNTEAFF. CDR3 DNA: TGTGCCAGCAGCAAGGCAAGGAACACTGAAGCTTTCTTT.

V usage is TRBV19 and J usage is TRBJ1-1, with D hard to call. The ends were cut back, 0 bases at V and 1 base at J, with 12 bases in the middle. CDR1 LNHDA and CDR2 SQIVND come from the germline V gene (reference sequence). This CDR3 is 16 amino acids long. The CDR3 DNA reads TGTGCCAGTAGTATAGAAGGTGTGAGGGCGAACACTGAAGCTTTCTTT. Protein sequence: CASSIEGVRANTEAFF.

The chain uses TRBV19 and TRBJ1-1; D is perhaps TRBD1 (5 bases). This CDR3 has 11 amino acids. The V end was cut by 6 bases, the J end by 8 bases, with 10 bases between. Germline CDR1 and CDR2: LNHDA and SQIVND (reference sequence). The CDR3 DNA reads as TGTGCCAGTAGGGCGGGACCCGAAGCTTTCTTT. Its protein product is CASRAGPEAFF.

Written as DNA, the CDR3 is TGCGCCAGCAGCCTATCGATCGGGAGGAAGGTAGACACTGAAGCTTTCTTT. It translates to CASSLSIGRKVDTEAFF. The gene calls are TRBV4-3 and TRBJ1-1; no definite D call. Trimming pared 4 bases from V and 3 bases from J, leaving 21 bases between. Germline V gene sequence: CDR1 LGHNA, CDR2 YSLEER. The CDR3 has 17 residues.

The chain uses TRBV2 and TRBJ1-6; TRBD1 might be the D (5 bases). The CDR3 contains 15 residues. V was clipped by 7 bases and J by 12 bases, with 22 bases between them. CDR1 and CDR2 (germline): SNHLY, FYNNEI. CDR3 protein: CASIRATDRRGPLHF. CDR3 in DNA: TGTGCCAGCATACGGGCGACAGACCGTCGGGGACCCCTCCACTTT.

The chain joins TRBV18 to TRBJ2-5; no clear D. V lost 1 base to trimming and J lost 0 bases, with 6 bases between them. The CDR3 is 14 amino acids. The germline gives CDR1 KGHSH, CDR2 LQKENI. Here the CDR3 reads CASSPQQDQETQYF. CDR3 sequence (DNA): TGTGCCAGCTCACCACAGCAAGACCAAGAGACCCAGTACTTC. The entire variable domain, with the rest obtained from reference TRBV18 and TRBJ2-5, is as follows: NAGVMQNPRHLVRRRGQEARLRCSPMKGHSHVYWYRQLPEEGLKFMVYLQKENIIDESGMPKERFSAEFPKEGPSILRIQQVVRGDSAAYFCASSPQQDQETQYFGPGTRLLVL.

This sequence joins TRBV10-3 and TRBJ2-2; unclear D gene. CDR3 length: 13 residues. CDR1 is ENHRY and CDR2 is SYGVKD in the germline V gene. V lost 1 base to trimming and J lost 7 bases, with 7 bases between them. The CDR3 nucleotides are TGTGCCATCAGTGAGTTCGCCCTCGGGGAGCTGTTTTTT. Amino acid sequence: CAISEFALGELFF.

This chain connects TRBV10-1 to TRBJ2-7, with D tentatively TRBD1 (5 bases). Trimming took off 7 bases at V and 6 bases at J, with 16 bases between the two ends. Germline lookup yields CDR1 WNHNN and CDR2 SYGVQD (reference sequence). CDR3 length equals 13 residues. This CDR3 is CASKSRQNGEQYF. The CDR3 region has the DNA TGCGCCAGCAAATCCCGACAGAACGGCGAGCAGTACTTC.

Written as DNA, the CDR3 is TGCAGCGTTGTGGACAGGGGCAATGAAAAACTGTTTTTT. Translation gives CSVVDRGNEKLFF. This chain joins TRBV29-1 and TRBJ1-4; the match to TRBD1 covers 9 bases. The germline V gene has CDR1 SQVTM and CDR2 ANQGSEA. The CDR3 loop spans 13 amino acids. V lost 4 bases to trimming and J lost 5 bases; unmatched junction nucleotides: 2.

The chain links TRBV19 to TRBJ2-2; D gene ambiguous. CDR3 length: 15 residues. Germline V lookup: CDR1 LNHDA, CDR2 SQIVND (reference sequence). V was shortened by 6 bases and J by 0 bases, with 11 bases between the two germline ends. The CDR3, as DNA: TGTGCCAGTAGAGAACAGCAGACGAACACCGGGGAGCTGTTTTTT. Protein product: CASREQQTNTGELFF.

V usage is TRBV29-1 and J usage is TRBJ2-7; no definite D call. Trimming pared 4 bases from V and 3 bases from J, leaving 7 bases between. The V gene's germline CDR1 is SQVTM and CDR2 ANQGSEA. CDR3 size: 11 residues. Here the CDR3 reads CSVGFLYEQYF. CDR3 DNA sequence: TGCAGCGTTGGGTTCCTCTACGAGCAGTACTTC.

The gene calls are TRBV5-4 and TRBJ2-2; D may correspond to TRBD1 or TRBD2 (5 bases each). The V end lost 0 bases, the J end lost 3 bases, and 12 bases lay between the germline ends. The germline V gene encodes CDR1 SGHNT and CDR2 YYREEE (reference sequence). CDR3 length: 16 amino acids. CDR3: CASSLGGTGHTGELFF. The CDR3 DNA follows: TGTGCCAGCAGCTTGGGAGGTACGGGACACACCGGGGAGCTGTTTTTT.